This T cell receptor (beta chain) was recorded in a study of radiotherapy plus CTLA-4 blockade in lung cancer. In regard to this clone: Its antigen is as yet unknown.

Study outcomes and limitations: The best predictor of response was reported to be early blood T cell clone dynamics, with interferon-beta.

Sequencing used immunoSEQ multiplex PCR; TCRdb keeps in-frame clones, though not all of them. Among some 78,000 clones listed, around 88% were seen once. Germline V lookup: CDR1 SEHNR, CDR2 FQNEAQ (reference sequence). V was trimmed by 1 base and J by 2 bases, leaving 8 bases between them. CDR3 length: 14 amino acids. This chain connects TRBV7-9 to TRBJ2-5; D might be TRBD1 (5 bases). This specimen was peripheral blood, taken from a patient treated with radiotherapy plus ipilimumab. The receptor was isolated from a human donor with non-small cell lung cancer who had a partial response to radiotherapy plus ipilimumab. CDR3 coding DNA: TGTGCCAGCAGCTTAGATCACAGGCAAGAGACCCAGTACTTC. Translating it yields CASSLDHRQETQYF. The whole variable domain, remainder taken from reference TRBV7-9 and TRBJ2-5, is DTGVSQNPRHKITKRGQNVTFRCDPISEHNRLYWYRQTLGQGPEFLTYFQNEAQLEKSRLLSDRFSAERPKGSFSTLEIQRTEQGDSAMYLCASSLDHRQETQYFGPGTRLLVL.